The present TCR beta chain was sequenced within a study of regulatory T cells in long-lasting Graves disease. The ends were cut back, 5 bases at V and 3 bases at J, with 14 bases in the middle. The CDR3 is 15 residues long. Per the germline V gene, CDR1 is SEHNR and CDR2 is FQNEAQ (reference sequence). The time point denotes: newly diagnosed GD, antithyroid drugs for less than 3 months. From PBMCs, RNA was extracted and then used to make the TCR library. iRepertoire HTBI primers and Arm-PCR of CDR3 regions built TCR beta libraries. TCRdb reprocessed the multiplex PCR reads via MiXCR and lists one record per CDR3 protein. The table records some 240,000 distinct CDR3 sequences, roughly 19% of them present only once. These data were also reused for a study on T cells in Graves' hyperthyroidism and ophthalmopathy.

The sample in question was peripheral blood mononuclear cells (PBMCs), obtained at new diagnosis, from a patient treated with antithyroid drugs. V usage is TRBV7-9 and J usage is TRBJ2-1; D is possibly TRBD2 (5 bases). This receptor was taken from a woman in her thirties with Graves disease. The CDR3 is CASSPLKAGYNEQFF. The CDR3 coding sequence is TGTGCCAGCAGCCCCCTTAAGGCGGGCTACAATGAGCAGTTCTTC.